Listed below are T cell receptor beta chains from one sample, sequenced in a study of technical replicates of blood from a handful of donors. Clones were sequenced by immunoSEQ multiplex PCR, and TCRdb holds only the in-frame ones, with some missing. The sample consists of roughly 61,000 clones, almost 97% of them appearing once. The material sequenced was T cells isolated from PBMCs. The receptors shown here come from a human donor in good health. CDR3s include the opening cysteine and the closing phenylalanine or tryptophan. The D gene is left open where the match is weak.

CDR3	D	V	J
CASTPAGGDEQYF	TRBD2	TRBV28	TRBJ2-7
CASSKALASGNTDTQYF	.	TRBV21-1	TRBJ2-3
CASSERDRGRGPEQFF	TRBD1	TRBV7-8	TRBJ2-1
CASSFPGGYGYTF	TRBD1	TRBV7-6	TRBJ1-2
CASSGTGRGKETQYF	.	TRBV9	TRBJ2-5
CASTGAGLAGSGANVLTF	TRBD2	TRBV27	TRBJ2-6
CVSSFSLAGVDSYEQYF	TRBD2	TRBV5-4	TRBJ2-7
CASTGAANTGELFF	.	TRBV28	TRBJ2-2
CASSLDRSSNEQYF	.	TRBV18	TRBJ2-7
CASSFRDRTTDTQYF	TRBD1	TRBV11-3	TRBJ2-3
CASFSGANTGELFF	TRBD2	TRBV5-5	TRBJ2-2
CASSVSGESGNTIYF	.	TRBV9	TRBJ1-3
CASSPVLAAGELFF	.	TRBV7-3	TRBJ2-2
CASRSPPGEKAFF	.	TRBV27	TRBJ1-1
CASSEYPGAKNIQYF	.	TRBV2	TRBJ2-4
CASSPSNRGHGYTF	TRBD1	TRBV27	TRBJ1-2
CASSTSSGSWNEQYF	TRBD2	TRBV7-9	TRBJ2-7
CASSLKSWGGETQYF	TRBD2	TRBV11-2	TRBJ2-5
CASSERDRVGIFSIVESEKLFF	.	TRBV9	TRBJ1-4
CASTLGLAGSLRNEQFF	TRBD2	TRBV19	TRBJ2-1
CASSLEGGLNEQFF	TRBD2	TRBV5-1	TRBJ2-1
CASSSLQGANFHEQYF	TRBD1	TRBV7-8	TRBJ2-7
CASSVGTSGSFLETQYF	TRBD2	TRBV7-9	TRBJ2-5
CASSLDRVGTEAFF	.	TRBV11-2	TRBJ1-1
CASSYRQGAYNEQFF	TRBD1	TRBV6-5	TRBJ2-1
CASSQTTGPGAEKLFF	.	TRBV7-6	TRBJ1-4
CASGMGLAGGGRREKLFF	TRBD1	TRBV12-5	TRBJ1-4
CASRDNANTGELFF	.	TRBV2	TRBJ2-2
CASSPLGAFYGYTF	.	TRBV6-1	TRBJ1-2
CASGLVLGTGDYGYTF	TRBD1	TRBV12-5	TRBJ1-2
CASSLGSNGYTF	.	TRBV7-9	TRBJ1-2
CASGGGQGEETQYF	TRBD1	TRBV6-5	TRBJ2-5
CASTLGGSPNSGNTIYF	.	TRBV28	TRBJ1-3
CASSFPQIEGYEQYF	.	TRBV7-9	TRBJ2-7
CAIGTSGGKVYEQYF	TRBD2	TRBV10-3	TRBJ2-7
CASSSGGPGNEQYF	.	TRBV11-2	TRBJ2-7
CASSLAVNTEAFF	.	TRBV5-6	TRBJ1-1
CASSHVQGREAFF	TRBD1	TRBV4-1	TRBJ1-1
CASSTQSGYEQYF	.	TRBV19	TRBJ2-7